This T cell receptor beta chain was recovered during a study of blood T cell repertoires in COVID-19. The overall study: From the United States, Italy and Spain came samples of acute and convalescent COVID-19. Sources were T cells, B-cell-depleted T cells, or PBMCs; the material itself was cDNA or gDNA.

Authors' processing steps: Reference gene primers were amplified, and this amplification served to estimate nucleated cell counts. Clones were read by immunoSEQ multiplex PCR, and TCRdb kept only the in-frame ones, dropping some. V and J calls and clone size are those listed in that table; D and trimming were worked out from the DNA. The data show about 150,000 clones, about 89% seen once. V lost 4 bases and J 4 bases, leaving 5 bases between the germline ends. The CDR3 is 12 amino acids. CDR1 and CDR2 (germline): LGHDT, YNNKEL (reference sequence). This clonotype was obtained from a man in his fifties with acute or convalescent COVID-19. The rearrangement joins TRBV3-1 (or the pseudogene TRBV3-2) to TRBJ1-3; D remains ambiguous. The material sequenced was peripheral blood. This CDR3 is CASSPQGNTIYF. Written as DNA, the CDR3 is TGTGCCAGCAGCCCCCAGGGAAACACCATATATTTT.